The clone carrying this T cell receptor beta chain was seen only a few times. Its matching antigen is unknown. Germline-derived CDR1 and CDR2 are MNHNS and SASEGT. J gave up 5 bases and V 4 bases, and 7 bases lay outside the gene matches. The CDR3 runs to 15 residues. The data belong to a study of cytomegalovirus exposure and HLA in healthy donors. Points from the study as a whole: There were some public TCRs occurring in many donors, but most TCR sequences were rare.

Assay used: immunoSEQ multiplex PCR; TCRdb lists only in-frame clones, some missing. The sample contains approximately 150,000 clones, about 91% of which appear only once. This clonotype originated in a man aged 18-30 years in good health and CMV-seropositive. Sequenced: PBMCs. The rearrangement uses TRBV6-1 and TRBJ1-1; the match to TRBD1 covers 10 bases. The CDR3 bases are TGTGCCAGCAGTGGGGCAGACAGGGGGCTTACTGAAGCTTTCTTT. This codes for CASSGADRGLTEAFF.